This TCR beta chain was sequenced in a study of blood T cells in healthy people across ages. Primers used in a second PCR of about 7 to 12 cycles were a sample-barcoded 5' primer and a J-beta primer mix. In TCRdb, the 5' RACE reads were re-called with MiXCR into one record per CDR3 protein. The table has 580,000 or so distinct CDR3 sequences, around 50% seen once. The study's findings and limits: Expanded clonotype shifts may have been confounded, as the donors had an unknown CMV status.

Points on this clonotype: The antigen is unknown. It may be a read error: a sequence one base away is much more abundant.

The V gene end was trimmed by 6 bases and the J gene end by 1 base; junction bases not matched to a gene: 7. CDR3 length: 15 residues. The germline gives CDR1 MNHNY, CDR2 SVGAGI (reference sequence). The rearrangement links TRBV6-6 to TRBJ2-7, with 9 positions matching TRBD1. The receptor was derived from a man older than 75 in good health. Specimen: blood. The CDR3 sequence is CASRDAGTGSYEQYF. The CDR3 nucleotides read TGTGCCAGCAGGGACGCCGGGACAGGGTCCTACGAGCAGTACTTC.